This T cell receptor (beta chain) was observed in a study of T cells in Graves' hyperthyroidism and ophthalmopathy. Study-wide results and limits: Ophthalmopathy was separated from stable hyperthyroidism by a 13 V-J model. Before onset, by a median of about six months, the model predicted ophthalmopathy.

In this sample, this clonotype turned up a few times. What it recognizes is unknown. With 2 bases removed from V and 1 base from J, the gap between germline ends came to 17 bases. CDR1 and CDR2 from the germline V gene are GTSNPN and SVGIG (reference sequence). The CDR3 sequence is 16 residues long. From RNA transcripts, TCR beta CDR3 regions were amplified. The TCR CDR3 first-round RT-PCR relied on the HTBI primer set. MiXCR, run by TCRdb on the multiplex PCR reads, gives a single entry per CDR3 protein. The sample consists of some 570,000 distinct CDR3 sequences, 15% to 20% of them appearing once. Ophthalmopathy patients showed a Clinical Activity Score of at least 3, NOSPECS grade of at least 4 and duration under 3 months. Uncontrolled infections, other autoimmune diseases, pregnancy or lactation led to exclusion of patients.

The sequence was obtained from a woman under 30 with Graves' ophthalmopathy. V usage is TRBV30 and J usage is TRBJ1-1; D gene uncertain. Sequences were obtained from blood. The CDR3 loop is CAWSSPLVGSNTEAFF. DNA of the CDR3: TGTGCCTGGAGTTCCCCGTTAGTAGGGTCGAACACTGAAGCTTTCTTT. The full variable domain, in which reference TRBV30 and TRBJ1-1 provide the parts outside the CDR3, is SQTIHQWPATLVQPVGSPLSLECTVEGTSNPNLYWYRQAAGRGLQLLFYSVGIGQISSEVPQNLSASRPQDRQFILSSKKLLLSDSGFYLCAWSSPLVGSNTEAFFGQGTRLTVV.